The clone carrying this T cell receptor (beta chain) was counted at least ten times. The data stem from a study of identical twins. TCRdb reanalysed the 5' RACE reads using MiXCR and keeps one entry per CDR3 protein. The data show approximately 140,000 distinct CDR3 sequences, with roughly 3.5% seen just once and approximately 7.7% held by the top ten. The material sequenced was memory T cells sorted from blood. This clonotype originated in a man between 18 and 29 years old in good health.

The CDR3 sequence is CAISEDGETQYF. The CDR3 DNA reads TGTGCCATCAGTGAGGATGGGGAGACCCAGTACTTC. This sequence joins TRBV10-3 and TRBJ2-5; D is unclear. Per germline, CDR1 ENHRY and CDR2 SYGVKD. The CDR3 runs to 12 residues. V lost 2 bases and J lost 5, with 6 bases in between.